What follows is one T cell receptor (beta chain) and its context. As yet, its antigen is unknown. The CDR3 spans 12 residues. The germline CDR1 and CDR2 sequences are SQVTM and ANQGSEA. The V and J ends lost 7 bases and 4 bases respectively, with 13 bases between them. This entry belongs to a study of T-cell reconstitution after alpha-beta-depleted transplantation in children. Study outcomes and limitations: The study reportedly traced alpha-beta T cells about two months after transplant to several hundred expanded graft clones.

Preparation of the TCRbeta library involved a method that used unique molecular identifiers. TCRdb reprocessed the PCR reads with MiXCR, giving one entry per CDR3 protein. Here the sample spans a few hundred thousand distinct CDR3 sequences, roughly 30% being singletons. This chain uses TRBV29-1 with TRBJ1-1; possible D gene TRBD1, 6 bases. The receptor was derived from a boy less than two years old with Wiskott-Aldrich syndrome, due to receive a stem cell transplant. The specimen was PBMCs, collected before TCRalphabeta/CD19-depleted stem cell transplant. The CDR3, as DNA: TGCAGCGCCTACAGGGCGGGCACTGAAGCTTTCTTT. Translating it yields CSAYRAGTEAFF.